This T cell receptor (beta chain) appears in the sequencing data of a study of post-analysis software for immune sequencing data (dated by TCRdb to about 2015). For the wider study: Recorded disease courses included relapsing-remitting, secondary progressive and progressive-relapsing multiple sclerosis, with some patients lacking subtype annotation. The patient repertoires were compared against some twelve previously published healthy control repertoires obtained from donors aged about 6 to 26 years. A subset of samples was prepared in parallel using single-end sample barcoding, then pooled and co-amplified after Illumina adapter ligation. Results the study describes overall, beyond this receptor: When samples were clustered directly using the F measure, samples prepared in the same batch co-clustered strongly, which prompted a batch-effect correction. Significantly higher frequencies in patients than in controls were found for about 5 TRBV segments, including TRBV5-6, TRBV5-1 and TRBV20-1. The multiple sclerosis patient group was slightly younger than the control group. Significantly lower normalized Chao1 diversity was found in multiple sclerosis patients than in controls, suggesting substantial peripheral T-cell clonal expansion.

This clonotype has only a few counts. Its recognized antigen is unknown. Per-nucleotide qualities are absent, and no much larger clonotype sits a single base away. The CDR3 measures 17 amino acids from cysteine to phenylalanine. This entry keeps only the CDR3 DNA: 51 bases, framed from base 1. The germline V gene encodes CDR1 SGHAT and CDR2 FQNNGV. From V the trimming removes 5 bases and from J it removes 6 bases, while the gene matches leave 14 bases of the junction unaccounted for. The library was obtained by PCR. These reads were obtained on an Illumina HiSeq 2500. To reduce PCR and sequencing biases, unique molecular identifiers were built into the TCR beta cDNA libraries. About 500,000 cDNA molecules were obtained for every 1 to 10 million input T cells, so each molecule roughly corresponded to one T cell. The same protocol used for the earlier healthy control dataset was applied to prepare and sequence the patient libraries. Within a given batch, samples were prepared together, multiplexed and sequenced on the same HiSeq lane. On the authors' methods: Raw barcoded reads were processed with MIGEC, discarding single-read molecular identifier groups before consensus assembly and CDR3 extraction. Clonotype tables were post-analysed with VDJtools, normalizing diversity by down-sampling all datasets to the smallest sample size. Repertoire overlap clustering matched CDR3 amino acid but not nucleotide sequences to correct batch-related cross-sample contamination. TCRdb took the public reads, trimmed them with fastp at Q25, ran MiXCR for clone calling and kept in-frame beta chains. Records with the same CDR3 protein are collapsed into one entry carrying the most frequent genes and DNA. What appears here as the V and J calls and clone size reflects TCRdb's work, not the paper's. This sample lists approximately 730,000 distinct CDR3 sequences; 46% were detected once. The ten largest clones capture approximately 4.4% of the sample.

To demonstrate the VDJtools post-analysis software, the study profiled TCR beta repertoires from the peripheral blood of under 15 young patients with multiple sclerosis. The multiple sclerosis patients were children and adolescents ranging in age from roughly 6 to 15 years. What was sequenced was blood. The chain uses TRBV11-2 and TRBJ1-1; 11 bases in between match TRBD1. The sequence was collected from a girl aged 10-17 years with multiple sclerosis. CDR3 region: CASSASADRGRKAEAFF. The DNA sequence follows: TGTGCCAGCAGCGCTAGCGCGGACAGGGGGCGGAAGGCTGAAGCTTTCTTT.